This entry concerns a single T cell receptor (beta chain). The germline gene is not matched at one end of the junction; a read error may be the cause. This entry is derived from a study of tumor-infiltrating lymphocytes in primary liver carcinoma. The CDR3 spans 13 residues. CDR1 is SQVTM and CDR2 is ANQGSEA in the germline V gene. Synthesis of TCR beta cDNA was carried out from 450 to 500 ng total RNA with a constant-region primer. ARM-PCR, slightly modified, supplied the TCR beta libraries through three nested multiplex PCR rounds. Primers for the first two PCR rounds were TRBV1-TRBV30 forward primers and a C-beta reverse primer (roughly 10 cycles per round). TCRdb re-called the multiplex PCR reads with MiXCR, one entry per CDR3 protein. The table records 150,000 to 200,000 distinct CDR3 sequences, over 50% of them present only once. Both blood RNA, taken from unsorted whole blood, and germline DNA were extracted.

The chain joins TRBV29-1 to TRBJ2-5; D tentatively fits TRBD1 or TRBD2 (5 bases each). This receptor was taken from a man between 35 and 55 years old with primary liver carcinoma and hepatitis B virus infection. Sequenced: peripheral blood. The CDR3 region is CSVEGRIKETQHF. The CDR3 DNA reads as TGCAGCGTTGAGGGACGTATCAAAGAGACCCAGCACTTC.